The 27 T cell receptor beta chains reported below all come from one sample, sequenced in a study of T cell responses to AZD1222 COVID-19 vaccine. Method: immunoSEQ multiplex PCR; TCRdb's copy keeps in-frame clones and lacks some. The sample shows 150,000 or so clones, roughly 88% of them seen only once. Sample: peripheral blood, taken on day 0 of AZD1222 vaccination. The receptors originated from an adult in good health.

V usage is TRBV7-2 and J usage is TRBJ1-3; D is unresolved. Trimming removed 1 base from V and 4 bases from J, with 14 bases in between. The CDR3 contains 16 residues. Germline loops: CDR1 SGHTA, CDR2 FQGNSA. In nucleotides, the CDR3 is TGTGCCAGCAGCTTAGATATGGGAACGACCGGAAACACCATATATTTT. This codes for CASSLDMGTTGNTIYF.

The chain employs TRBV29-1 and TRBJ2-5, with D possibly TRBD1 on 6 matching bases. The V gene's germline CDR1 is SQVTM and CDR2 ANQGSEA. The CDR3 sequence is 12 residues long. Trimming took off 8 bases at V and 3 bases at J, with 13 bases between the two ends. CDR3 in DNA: TGCAGCTTAAAGACAGGTGAAGAGACCCAGTACTTC. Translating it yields CSLKTGEETQYF.

The CDR3 sequence is CASSDTSPEQYF. The CDR3 DNA sequence: TGCGCCAGCAGCGATACTAGCCCCGAGCAGTACTTC. The chain recombines TRBV5-1 with TRBJ2-7, with D possibly TRBD2 on 6 matching bases. The length of the CDR3 is 12 residues. Looked up from germline, CDR1 is SGHRS and CDR2 is YFSETQ. Trimming took off 4 bases at V and 6 bases at J, with 11 bases between the two ends.

The CDR3 nucleotides read TGTGCCAGCAGCGCCCCGGGAGGCAGGGGCTACGAGCAGTACTTC. Encoded protein: CASSAPGGRGYEQYF. J is TRBJ2-7 and V is TRBV6-5, with D possibly being TRBD2 (7 bases). The CDR3 covers 15 residues. V lost 6 bases and J lost 3, with 18 bases in between. The germline CDR1 and CDR2 sequences are MNHEY and SVGAGI.

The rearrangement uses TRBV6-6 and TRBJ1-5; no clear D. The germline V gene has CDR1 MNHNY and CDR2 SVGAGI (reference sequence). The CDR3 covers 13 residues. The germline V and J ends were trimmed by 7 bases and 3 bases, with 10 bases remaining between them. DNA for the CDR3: TGTGCCAGCATGCAGGCCACCAATCAGCCCCAGCATTTT. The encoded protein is CASMQATNQPQHF.

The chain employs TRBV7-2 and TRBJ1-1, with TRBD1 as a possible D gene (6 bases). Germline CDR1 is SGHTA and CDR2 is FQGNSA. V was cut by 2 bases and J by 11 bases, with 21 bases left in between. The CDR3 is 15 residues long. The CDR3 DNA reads TGTGCCAGCAGCTTAAGGCAGGGGCTACGGAATATCGCTTTCTTT. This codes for CASSLRQGLRNIAFF.

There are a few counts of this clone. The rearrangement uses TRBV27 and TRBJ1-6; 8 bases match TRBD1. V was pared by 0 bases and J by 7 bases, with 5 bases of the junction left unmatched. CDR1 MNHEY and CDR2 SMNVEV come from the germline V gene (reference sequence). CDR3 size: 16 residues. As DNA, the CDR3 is TGTGCCAGCAGTTTATCCCGGACAGGGTACAATTCACCCCTCCACTTT. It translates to CASSLSRTGYNSPLHF.

Here the CDR3 reads CASSYRGMNTEAFF. Here the CDR3 DNA reads TGTGCCAGCAGTTACAGGGGCATGAACACTGAAGCTTTCTTT. V is TRBV27 and J is TRBJ1-1; the match to TRBD1 covers 7 bases. The CDR3 is 14 residues long. V dropped 4 bases and J dropped 0; count of bases not matched to a gene: 2. CDR1 and CDR2 (germline): MNHEY, SMNVEV (reference sequence).

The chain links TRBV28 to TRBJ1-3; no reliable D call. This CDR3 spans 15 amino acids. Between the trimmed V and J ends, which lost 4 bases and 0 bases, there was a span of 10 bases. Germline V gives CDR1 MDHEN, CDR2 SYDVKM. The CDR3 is CASSSVGLSGNTIYF. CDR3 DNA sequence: TGTGCCAGCAGTTCGGTGGGTCTCTCTGGAAACACCATATATTTT.

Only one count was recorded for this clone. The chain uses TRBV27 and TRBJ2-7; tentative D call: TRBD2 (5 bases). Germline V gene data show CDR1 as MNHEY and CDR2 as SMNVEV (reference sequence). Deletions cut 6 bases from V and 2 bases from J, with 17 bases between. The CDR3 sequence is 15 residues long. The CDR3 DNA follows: TGTGCCAGCAGCTCGGACTTTTTGTACCCCTACGAGCAGTACTTC. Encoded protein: CASSSDFLYPYEQYF.

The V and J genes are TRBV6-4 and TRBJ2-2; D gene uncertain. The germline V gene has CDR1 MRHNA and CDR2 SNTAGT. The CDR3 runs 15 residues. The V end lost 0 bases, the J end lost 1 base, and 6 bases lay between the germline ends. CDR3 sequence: CASSDSEQNTGELFF. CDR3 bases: TGTGCCAGCAGTGACTCCGAGCAGAACACCGGGGAGCTGTTTTTT.

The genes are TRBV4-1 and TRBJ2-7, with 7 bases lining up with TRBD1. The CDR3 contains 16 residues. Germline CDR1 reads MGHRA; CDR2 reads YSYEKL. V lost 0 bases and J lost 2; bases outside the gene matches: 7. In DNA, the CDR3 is TGCGCCAGCAGCCAAGAGGGGGTTGGGACAGCCTACGAGCAGTACTTC. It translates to CASSQEGVGTAYEQYF.

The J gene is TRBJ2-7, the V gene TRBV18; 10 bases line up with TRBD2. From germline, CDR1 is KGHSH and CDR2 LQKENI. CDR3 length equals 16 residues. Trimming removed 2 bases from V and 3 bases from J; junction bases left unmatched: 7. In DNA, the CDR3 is TGTGCCAGCTCACCATTAACTAGCGGGGTTAGCTACGAGCAGTACTTC. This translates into CASSPLTSGVSYEQYF.

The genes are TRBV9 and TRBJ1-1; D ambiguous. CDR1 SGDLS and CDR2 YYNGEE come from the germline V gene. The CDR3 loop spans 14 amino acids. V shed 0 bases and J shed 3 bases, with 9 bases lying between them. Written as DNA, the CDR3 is TGTGCCAGCAGCGTAGACGGAGGCTACACTGAAGCTTTCTTT. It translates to CASSVDGGYTEAFF.

The CDR3 DNA follows: TGTGCCAGCAGCAGGAGCGGGGAGAACTCCTACAATGAGCAGTTCTTC. Translated: CASSRSGENSYNEQFF. This chain links TRBV5-6 with TRBJ2-1; 7 bases align to TRBD2. Unmatched junction bases numbered 7, after V lost 4 bases and J lost 0 bases. The length of the CDR3 is 16 residues. Germline CDR1 and CDR2: SGHDT and YYEEEE.

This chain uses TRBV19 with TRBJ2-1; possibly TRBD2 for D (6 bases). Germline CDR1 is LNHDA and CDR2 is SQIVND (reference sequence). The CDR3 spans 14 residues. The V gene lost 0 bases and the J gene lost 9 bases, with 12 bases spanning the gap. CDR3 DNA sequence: TGTGCCAGTAGTATAGACAGAAAAGCGGGTGAGCAGTTCTTC. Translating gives CASSIDRKAGEQFF.

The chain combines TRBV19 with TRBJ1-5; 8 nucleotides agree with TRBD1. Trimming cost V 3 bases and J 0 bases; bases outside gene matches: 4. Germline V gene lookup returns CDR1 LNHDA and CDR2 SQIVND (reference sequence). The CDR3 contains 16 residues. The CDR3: CASSMGQVHSNQPQHF. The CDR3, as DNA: TGTGCCAGTAGTATGGGACAGGTCCATAGCAATCAGCCCCAGCATTTT.

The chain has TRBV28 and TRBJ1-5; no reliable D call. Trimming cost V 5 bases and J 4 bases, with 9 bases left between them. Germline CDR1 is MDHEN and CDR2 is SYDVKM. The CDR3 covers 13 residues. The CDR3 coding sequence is TGTGCCAGCAGTCACGACGGGAATCAGCCCCAGCATTTT. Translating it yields CASSHDGNQPQHF.

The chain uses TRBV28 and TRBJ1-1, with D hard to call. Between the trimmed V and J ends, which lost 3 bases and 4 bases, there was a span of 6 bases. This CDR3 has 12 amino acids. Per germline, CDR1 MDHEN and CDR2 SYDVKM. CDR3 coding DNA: TGTGCCAGCAGTTTCTCGGTCACTGAAGCTTTCTTT. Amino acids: CASSFSVTEAFF.

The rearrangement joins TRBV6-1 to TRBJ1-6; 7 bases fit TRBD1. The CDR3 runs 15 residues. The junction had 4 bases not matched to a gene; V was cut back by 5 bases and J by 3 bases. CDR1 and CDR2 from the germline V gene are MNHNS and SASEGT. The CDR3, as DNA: TGTGCCAGCAGTTCCAGACAGGGCTATAATTCACCCCTCCACTTT. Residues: CASSSRQGYNSPLHF.

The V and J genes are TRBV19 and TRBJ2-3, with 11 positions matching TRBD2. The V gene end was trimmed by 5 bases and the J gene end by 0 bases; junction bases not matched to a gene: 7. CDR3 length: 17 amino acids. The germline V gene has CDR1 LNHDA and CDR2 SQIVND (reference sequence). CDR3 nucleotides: TGTGCCAGTAGTCCCGGGACTAGCGGCACTAGCACAGATACGCAGTATTTT. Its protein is CASSPGTSGTSTDTQYF.

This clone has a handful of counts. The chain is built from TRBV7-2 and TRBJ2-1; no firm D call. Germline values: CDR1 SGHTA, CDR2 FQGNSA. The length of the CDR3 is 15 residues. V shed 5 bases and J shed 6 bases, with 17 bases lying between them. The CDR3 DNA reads TGTGCCAGCAGCCAGCTCGCCAGATCCGGCAATGAGCAGTTCTTC. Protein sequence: CASSQLARSGNEQFF.

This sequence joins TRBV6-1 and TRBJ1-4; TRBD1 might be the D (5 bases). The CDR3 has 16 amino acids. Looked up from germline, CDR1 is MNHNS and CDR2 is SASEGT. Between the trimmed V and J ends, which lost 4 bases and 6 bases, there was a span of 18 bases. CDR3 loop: CASSGQTAGGYEKLFF. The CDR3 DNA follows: TGTGCCAGCAGTGGACAGACTGCCGGAGGTTATGAAAAACTGTTTTTT.

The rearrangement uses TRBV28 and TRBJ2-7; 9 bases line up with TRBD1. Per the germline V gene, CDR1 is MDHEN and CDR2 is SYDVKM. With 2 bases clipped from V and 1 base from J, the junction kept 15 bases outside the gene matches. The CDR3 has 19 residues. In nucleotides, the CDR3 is TGTGCCAGCAGTTTACTCGGAGATGGGTGGGGACAGGGATCCTACGAGCAGTACTTC. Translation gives CASSLLGDGWGQGSYEQYF. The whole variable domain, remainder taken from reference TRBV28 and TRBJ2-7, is DVKVTQSSRYLVKRTGEKVFLECVQDMDHENMFWYRQDPGLGLRLIYFSYDVKMKEKGDIPEGYSVSREKKERFSLILESASTNQTSMYLCASSLLGDGWGQGSYEQYFGPGTRLTVT.

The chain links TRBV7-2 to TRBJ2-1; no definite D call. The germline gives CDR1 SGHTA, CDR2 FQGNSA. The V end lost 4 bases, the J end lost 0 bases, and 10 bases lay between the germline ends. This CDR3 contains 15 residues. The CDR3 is CASSYTASSYNEQFF. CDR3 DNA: TGTGCCAGCAGCTACACAGCGAGCTCCTACAATGAGCAGTTCTTC.

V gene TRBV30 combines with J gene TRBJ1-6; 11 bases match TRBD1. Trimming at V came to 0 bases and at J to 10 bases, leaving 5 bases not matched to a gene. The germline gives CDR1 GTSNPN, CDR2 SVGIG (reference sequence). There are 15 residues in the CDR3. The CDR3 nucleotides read TGTGCCTGGAGTGTGAGGACAGGGGGCCTATCACCCCTCCACTTT. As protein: CAWSVRTGGLSPLHF.

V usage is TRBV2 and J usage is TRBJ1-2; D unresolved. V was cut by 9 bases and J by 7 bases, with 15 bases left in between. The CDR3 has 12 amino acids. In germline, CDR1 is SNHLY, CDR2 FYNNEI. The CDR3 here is CASDGDSGGYTF. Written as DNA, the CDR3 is TGTGCCAGTGACGGGGATTCGGGTGGCTACACCTTC. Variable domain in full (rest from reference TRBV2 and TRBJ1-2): EPEVTQTPSHQVTQMGQEVILRCVPISNHLYFYWYRQILGQKVEFLVSFYNNEISEKSEIFDDQFSVERPDGSNFTLKIRSTKLEDSAMYFCASDGDSGGYTFGSGTRLTVV.